This T cell receptor beta chain was sequenced for a study of shared clonotypes between healthy human individuals. Study as a whole: Per-donor plates numbered three CD4 naive, three CD4 memory, two CD8 naive and one CD8 memory. Whole-study results and caveats: Relative to clonotypes present in all four donors, those not shared had lower generation probabilities.

This CDR3 comprises 17 residues. Germline V CDR1 and CDR2: SEHNR, FQNEAQ (reference sequence). Trimming pared 2 bases from V and 1 base from J, leaving 15 bases between. With respect to this clone: The target antigen is unknown.

In the naive CD8 group, cells lacked CD45RO and were positively selected for CCR7, so terminally differentiated effector memory CD45RA+ cells were left out. The assay was immunoSEQ multiplex PCR, and TCRdb's table has in-frame clones only and misses some. The data hold millions of clones, with about 93% observed a single time. The source is a young man in good health. Some clones in this sample may be carry-over from other donors' samples. J is TRBJ2-1 and V is TRBV7-9; no clear D gene. What was sequenced was naive CD8+ T cells from PBMCs. The CDR3 DNA reads TGTGCCAGCAGCTTAAGAGGTGGAGTGTTGTCCTACAATGAGCAGTTCTTC. Translated: CASSLRGGVLSYNEQFF.